These T cell receptor beta chains were read from a single sample in a study of T cells in Graves' hyperthyroidism and ophthalmopathy. From the multiplex PCR reads, TCRdb called clonotypes with MiXCR, one entry per CDR3 protein. Counted here are roughly 740,000 distinct CDR3 sequences, 15% to 20% occurring once; the ten biggest clones make up roughly 8%. The material sequenced was blood. These receptors were obtained from a man aged 18-30 years with Graves' hyperthyroidism. CDR3s include the opening cysteine and the closing phenylalanine or tryptophan. D genes are given only for firm matches. The size field is filled for only some rows; it gives once, few, many or a size class.

clone_size	d_call	v_call	j_call	cdr3_nt	cdr3_aa
NA	TRBD1	TRBV4-3	TRBJ2-7	TGCGCCAGCAGCCTCCGGGACAGGGGGGACGAGCAGTACTTC	CASSLRDRGDEQYF
many	NA	TRBV2	TRBJ2-1	TGTGCCAGCAAGGTCGGGGCGGCTACCTACAATGAGCAGTTCTTC	CASKVGAATYNEQFF
many	NA	TRBV6-5	TRBJ1-3	TGTGCCAGCAGTTACGGGGGCGCCGGTGGAAACACCATATATTTT	CASSYGGAGGNTIYF
many	NA	TRBV5-1	TRBJ1-1	TGCGCCAGCAGATTGAGCCGATTGAACACTGAAGCTTTCTTT	CASRLSRLNTEAFF
NA	NA	TRBV3-1	TRBJ2-7	TGTGCCAGCGGACGGGACACTTTGAGCTCCTACGAGCAGTACTTC	CASGRDTLSSYEQYF
NA	NA	TRBV14	TRBJ1-2	TGTGCCAGCAGCCAAGATAGAAACCTGAGGAACTATGGCTACACCTTC	CASSQDRNLRNYGYTF
many	TRBD1	TRBV7-9	TRBJ2-5	TGTGCCAGCAGCTTGGGACAGGCATTCGTCGAGACCCAGTACTTC	CASSLGQAFVETQYF
NA	NA	TRBV6-2/TRBV6-3	TRBJ1-1	TGTGCCAGCAGTTACAGTCGCGTCCGGAACACTGAAGCTTTCTTT	CASSYSRVRNTEAFF
many	NA	TRBV6-2/TRBV6-3	TRBJ2-7	TGTGCCAGCAGGACAGGAGGGAGGTACGAGCAGTACTTC	CASRTGGRYEQYF
many	NA	TRBV3-1	TRBJ1-2	TGTGCCAGCAGCCCGGGACGGAATCCTAACTATGGCTACACCTTC	CASSPGRNPNYGYTF
NA	NA	TRBV5-6	TRBJ1-1	TGTGCCAGCAGCTTAGGGGAGCTAGGCACTGAAGCTTTCTTT	CASSLGELGTEAFF
many	NA	TRBV27	TRBJ1-6	TGTGCCAGCAGTCCCGGGTTTCGACGAAGTTCACCCCTCCACTTT	CASSPGFRRSSPLHF
many	TRBD1	TRBV12-3/TRBV12-4	TRBJ2-1	TGTGCCAGCAGCCGGGACAGGGTCGATGAGCAGTTCTTC	CASSRDRVDEQFF
once	NA	TRBV20-1	TRBJ2-3	TGCAGTGCTAGAGGATATGGTAGCACAGATACGCAGTATTTT	CSARGYGSTDTQYF
many	NA	TRBV6-2/TRBV6-3	TRBJ2-4	TGTGCCAGCACCGGACGTGGGGGGCTAGCCAAAAACATTCAGTACTTC	CASTGRGGLAKNIQYF
few	NA	TRBV25-1	TRBJ1-6	TGTGCCAGCAGTGAATATCGGAATTCACCCCTCCACTTT	CASSEYRNSPLHF
once	TRBD2	TRBV6-5	TRBJ2-3	TGTGCCAGCAGTTATGGGGGACTAGCGGGAGTTACAGATACGCAGTATTTT	CASSYGGLAGVTDTQYF
NA	NA	TRBV4-1	TRBJ2-3	TGCGCCAGCAGCCAACCTACTAGATCGGGAGTCGGAGATGCGCAGTATTTT	CASSQPTRSGVGDAQYF
many	NA	TRBV6-4	TRBJ2-7	TGTGCCAGCAGTCCCCCCGGACTCGGAAGACACTACGAGCAGTACTTC	CASSPPGLGRHYEQYF
NA	TRBD2	TRBV18	TRBJ2-3	TGTGCCAGCTCACCATTAGAGCGGGATGACACAGATACGCAGTATTTT	CASSPLERDDTDTQYF
few	NA	TRBV19	TRBJ2-7	TGTGCCAGTAGTATCCAGGGCCCAGACTACGAGCAGTACTTC	CASSIQGPDYEQYF
NA	TRBD2	TRBV19	TRBJ2-3	TGTGCCAGTAGTCCGACTAGCGGGCATACGCAGTATTTC	CASSPTSGHTQYF
NA	NA	TRBV3-1	TRBJ2-2	TGTGCCAGCACCCAAGATACCGGGGAGCTGTTTTTT	CASTQDTGELFF
many	NA	TRBV11-2	TRBJ2-7	TGTGCCAGCAGCTTAGATGTCAGCTACGAGCAGTACTTC	CASSLDVSYEQYF
NA	TRBD1	TRBV4-3	TRBJ2-7	TGCGCCAGCAGCCAAGACAGGACAGGGATCTACGAGCAGTACTTC	CASSQDRTGIYEQYF
NA	NA	TRBV6-1	TRBJ1-2	TGTGCCAGCCTCGATCTACAGCTTAACTATGGCTACACCTTC	CASLDLQLNYGYTF
many	NA	TRBV2	TRBJ1-5	TGTGCCAGCAGCGATCGACGCAGGGTCAATCAGCCCCAGCATTTT	CASSDRRRVNQPQHF
once	TRBD1	TRBV6-2/TRBV6-3	TRBJ2-7	TGTGCCAGCAGTAAAGGACAGGGTGAAGGCGAGCAGTACTTC	CASSKGQGEGEQYF
many	NA	TRBV6-2/TRBV6-3	TRBJ2-7	TGTGCCAGTGAGACGGGGCCTGTGATCTCCTACGAGCAGTACTTC	CASETGPVISYEQYF
many	TRBD1	TRBV7-9	TRBJ2-7	TGTGCCAGCAGCTTAGGGGGACAGGGCAGCGAGCAGTACTTC	CASSLGGQGSEQYF
many	TRBD2	TRBV28	TRBJ2-7	TGTGCCAGCATCTCAAGCGGGAGTACTTACGAGCAGTACTTC	CASISSGSTYEQYF
many	TRBD2	TRBV11-1	TRBJ2-1	TGTGCCAGCAACGTAAGACTAGCGTCATTCAATGAGCAGTTCTTC	CASNVRLASFNEQFF
few	TRBD1	TRBV12-5	TRBJ2-1	TGTGCTAGTGCCTTAGGGGGCGCGGGCCAGGACAATGAGCAGTTCTTC	CASALGGAGQDNEQFF
NA	NA	TRBV24-1	TRBJ2-5	TGTGCCACCAGTGATGAACAGCCCCAAGAGACCCAGTACTTC	CATSDEQPQETQYF
many	TRBD1	TRBV28	TRBJ2-7	TGTGCCAGCAGAGGGGGCAGGGCTTTTTTGTACGAGCAGTACTTC	CASRGGRAFLYEQYF
many	TRBD2	TRBV6-1	TRBJ2-7	TGTGCCAGCAGTGAAACTCTAGCGGGAGGGTCAGACGAGCAGTACTTC	CASSETLAGGSDEQYF